The clone carrying this T cell receptor beta chain has a count of ten or more. The target antigen is unknown. One entry per CDR3 protein, called by TCRdb with MiXCR from the reads. The sample lists fewer than 350,000 distinct CDR3 sequences, about a sixth occurring once. This entry is derived from a study of T cell repertoires in cytomegalovirus infection. Study as a whole: CMV infection plus the matching HLA type was flagged by public TCR beta signatures.

Study-level points and caveats: Identification of carriers of CMV plus the relevant HLA was performed using cumulative public TCR beta family frequency. The response measured ex vivo was dominated by TCR beta clonotypes (HLA-C-restricted and CMV-specific).

There are 16 residues in the CDR3. Trimming removed 0 bases from V and 1 base from J; junction bases left unmatched: 2. From germline, CDR1 is MGHRA and CDR2 YSYEKL. This chain uses TRBV4-1 with TRBJ2-3, with TRBD2 identical over 9 bases. Material for sequencing was PBMCs. This clonotype was sampled from a human donor in good health (CMV status not recorded). Some clones in this sample may be carry-over from other donors' samples. In nucleotides, the CDR3 is TGCGCCAGCAGCCAAGATGCTAGCGGGGGCACAGATACGCAGTATTTT. Its protein is CASSQDASGGTDTQYF.